This T cell receptor (beta chain) was profiled in a study of early stage breast cancer tumors (dated by TCRdb to the late 2010s). In the study overall: Of the 15 to 20 invasive breast tumors, 12 to 13 were found to be estrogen receptor-positive, progesterone receptor-positive and HER2-negative. Across all samples, 2,500,000 or so templates representing roughly 1 million unique clonotypes were detected. The average read coverage per sample was around 9.1-fold. Of the roughly 12 ER+/PR+/HER2- tumors, eight were classified as invasive ductal carcinomas and four as invasive lobular carcinomas.

Each sample was amplified as two independent genomic DNA replicates: 0.5 ug for blood and approximately 1.5 ug for tumor or normal breast. Following the manufacturer's instructions, the ImmunoSeq Intro kit was used to carry out TCRB sequencing on genomic DNA. Multiplex PCR ran roughly 30 cycles with proprietary primers and spike-in control sequences for absolute quantification. Single-end 150-bp reads were used to sequence an 87-bp fragment spanning the CDR3 plus the flanking V and J genes. Seven samples, with two replicates for each sample, were multiplexed per lane of an Illumina MiSeq using version 3.0 chemistry. On the study's bioinformatics: Raw data were processed with the vendor's proprietary pipeline, and both replicates were merged into a single result per sample. To define clonotypes, the study grouped productive rearrangements that shared the V-gene family, CDR3 amino acid sequence and J-gene segment. Clonality was computed as 1 minus the normalized Shannon entropy (Pielou evenness) of TCRB abundances. To estimate T cell density, the total number of templates was divided by the input cell count, which was inferred from how much DNA went in. Recon was used with default parameters to estimate total repertoire diversity and clonality. Clonotypes with over 0.1% abundance in tumor and at least 32-fold higher abundance in tumor than in normal breast were defined as tumor-enriched. The table comes from immuneACCESS by way of TCRdb, which keeps in-frame sequences with V and J called. Part of the clones is missing from these tables; in studies checked, under half for an unresolved V gene and the rest for unknown reasons. That table is the source of V, J and clone size, and D and trimming were worked out from the DNA. Here the sample has about 9,700 clones; 78% occur a single time. 8.5% to 10% of the sample rests with the top ten.

What the work shows at the level of the full study, not this receptor alone: Chain pairing and functional markers such as CD4, CD8 and FOXP3 were missed by bulk genomic DNA sequencing of unsorted cells. Repertoires from blood and normal breast were more alike than repertoires from blood and tumor, and in 14 of 16 patients, comparing each tissue with blood separated tumor from normal. Enriched TCRB sequences shared across patients were found to be mostly commonly generated sequences that were unlikely to play an important role in the tumor microenvironment. Because the cohort was small, a breakdown by tumor subtype could not be done. Tumors showed roughly 2.3-fold higher T cell density and higher clonality than adjacent normal breast tissue.

To note about this clone: The clone's antigen remains unknown. One base away there is no much larger clone; base qualities are not given.

Trimming takes 4 bases from V and 0 bases from J, and the germline ends sit 20 bases apart. Spanning cysteine to phenylalanine, the CDR3 consists of 17 amino acids. Here the CDR3 DNA is all that survives: 51 bases in frame from base 1. The germline V gene supplies CDR1 SGHRS and CDR2 YFSETQ. Adjacent normal breast tissue was collected 2-4 cm away from the tumor, rinsed in PBS and stored in prechilled RNAlater. Normal breast tissue often required roughly 90-310 mg of tissue for sufficient DNA because of high lipid content and low cell density. The study profiled bulk TCR beta-chain repertoires in matched peripheral blood, tumor and adjacent normal breast tissue taken from some 17 patients with early-stage breast cancer. The Qiagen AllPrep DNA/RNA Mini kit was used to extract genomic DNA.

This chain is built from TRBV5-1 and TRBJ2-7; the D gene is perhaps TRBD2, on 6 matching bases. This sequence originates from a person in their 40s with breast cancer. The specimen sequenced was normal breast tissue next to the tumor. The CDR3 region: CASSTTSLGLGSYEQYF. The DNA sequence follows: TGCGCCAGCAGCACTACCTCCCTGGGACTCGGCTCCTACGAGCAGTACTTC. The reference TRBV5-1 and TRBJ2-7 proteins fill in what lies around the CDR3, so the full variable domain reads KAGVTQTPRYLIKTRGQQVTLSCSPISGHRSVSWYQQTPGQGLQFLFEYFSETQRNKGNFPGRFSGRQFSNSRSEMNVSTLELGDSALYLCASSTTSLGLGSYEQYFGPGTRLTVT.